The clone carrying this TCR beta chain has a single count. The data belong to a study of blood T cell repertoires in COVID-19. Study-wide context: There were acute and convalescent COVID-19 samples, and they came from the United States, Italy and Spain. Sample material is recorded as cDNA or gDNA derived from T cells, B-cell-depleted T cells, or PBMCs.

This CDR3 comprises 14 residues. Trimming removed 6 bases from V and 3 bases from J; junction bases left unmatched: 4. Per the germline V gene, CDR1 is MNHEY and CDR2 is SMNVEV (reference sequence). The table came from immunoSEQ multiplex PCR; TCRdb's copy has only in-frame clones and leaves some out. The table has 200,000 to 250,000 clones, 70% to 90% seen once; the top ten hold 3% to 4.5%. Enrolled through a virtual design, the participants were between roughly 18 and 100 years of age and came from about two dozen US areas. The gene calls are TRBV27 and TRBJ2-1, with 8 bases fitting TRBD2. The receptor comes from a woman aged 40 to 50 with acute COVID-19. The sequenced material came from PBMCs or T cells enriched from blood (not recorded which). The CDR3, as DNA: TGTGCCAGCAGGGGAAGCGGGGGCTACAATGAGCAGTTCTTC. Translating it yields CASRGSGGYNEQFF.